This TCR beta chain emerged from a study of CD8+ T cells in alopecia areata. Study-wide background: It was oral tofacitinib, at 5 to 10 mg twice daily, that treated patients received.

This CDR3 is built from 14 residues. V was clipped by 1 base and J by 1 base, with 6 bases between them. Germline V gene sequence: CDR1 SGHRS, CDR2 YFSETQ. The authors extracted RNA and reverse transcribed it into cDNA as the sequencing template. TCRdb's copy holds only in-frame clones and misses some; the assay was immunoSEQ multiplex PCR. The sample comprises about 120,000 clones, roughly two fifths of which are singletons, and 3.1% rests with the top ten. The sorting of PBMCs gave CD4+ and CD8+ T cells. Material for sequencing was CD4+ T cells sorted from blood. The source is a human donor with alopecia areata. This chain links TRBV5-1 with TRBJ2-1; D is undetermined. The CDR3 DNA reads TGCGCCAGCAGCTTGATGACATCCTACAATGAGCAGTTCTTC. Its protein is CASSLMTSYNEQFF.